Listed here is a single T cell receptor beta chain. The target antigen is unknown. Using MiXCR, TCRdb re-called clones from the PCR reads. The table has approximately 7,600 clones, roughly two fifths seen once. This CDR3 has 15 amino acids. Looked up from germline, CDR1 is MNHEY and CDR2 is SVGAGI. Trimming cost V 2 bases and J 0 bases, with 5 bases left between them. The data belong to a study of metastatic and nonmetastatic thyroid tumors. Study-level background: The comparison covered peripheral blood and tumor or nodule tissue in malignant and benign thyroid patients. Findings of the study overall: Malignant tumors reportedly showed significantly higher TCR beta diversity than benign nodules in both blood and tumor.

All patients reached thyroid surgery having received no treatment beforehand. The chain has TRBV6-5 and TRBJ1-6; D uncertain. Material for sequencing was tumor tissue. This sequence originates from a female donor with papillary thyroid cancer or a benign thyroid nodule (not recorded which). Some clones in this sample may be carry-over from other donors' samples. The CDR3 bases are TGTGCCAGCAGTTACAGGAGCTCCTATAATTCACCCCTCCACTTT. It encodes CASSYRSSYNSPLHF.